The 18 T cell receptor beta chains reported below all come from one sample, sequenced in a study of blood T cells in healthy people across ages. A second about 7 to 12 cycle PCR used barcoded and J-beta primers. TCRdb re-called the 5' RACE reads through MiXCR, storing one row per CDR3 protein. The sample includes 700,000 or so distinct CDR3 sequences, approximately 21% seen only once; the top ten take around 22%. The sample was blood. The receptors were gathered from a man aged 65 to 79 in good health.

A note on this clonotype: This CDR3 is missing its conserved last phenylalanine or tryptophan, likely due to a read error. The chain has TRBV2 and TRBJ2-4; D is possibly TRBD1 (5 bases). The CDR3 runs 12 residues. The germline gives CDR1 SNHLY, CDR2 FYNNEI. The V end lost 6 bases, the J end lost 7 bases, and 10 bases lay between the germline ends. CDR3 in DNA: TGTGCCAGCAGCGTGGGGCCGAACATTCAGTACCTC. Translation gives CASSVGPNIQYL.

This clonotype was counted a few times. J is TRBJ1-1 and V is TRBV20-1, with 8 bases aligning to TRBD1. This CDR3 is 16 amino acids long. From germline, CDR1 is DFQATT and CDR2 SNEGSKA (reference sequence). V was clipped by 0 bases and J by 5 bases; unmatched bases: 11. CDR3 sequence (DNA): TGCAGTGCTAGAGATGGGCTGAGACAGGGGAAGACTGAAGCTTTCTTT. It encodes CSARDGLRQGKTEAFF.

There are a few counts of this clonotype. The chain recombines TRBV18 with TRBJ1-5; D unresolved. This CDR3 comprises 15 residues. Trimming pared 4 bases from V and 0 bases from J, leaving 10 bases between. Germline assignment: CDR1 KGHSH and CDR2 LQKENI. CDR3: CASSLGTNSNQPQHF. The CDR3 DNA reads as TGTGCCAGCTCACTGGGCACTAATAGCAATCAGCCCCAGCATTTT. Full variable domain (rest looked up from reference TRBV18 and TRBJ1-5): NAGVMQNPRHLVRRRGQEARLRCSPMKGHSHVYWYRQLPEEGLKFMVYLQKENIIDESGMPKERFSAEFPKEGPSILRIQQVVRGDSAAYFCASSLGTNSNQPQHFGDGTRLSIL.

The J gene is TRBJ1-1, the V gene TRBV20-1, with unresolved D. Germline-derived CDR1 and CDR2 are DFQATT and SNEGSKA (reference sequence). The ends were cut back, 6 bases at V and 1 base at J, with 18 bases in the middle. CDR3 length equals 15 residues. The CDR3 coding sequence is TGCAGTGCAGAGCCGGGGAGCCATCGGAACACTGAAGCTTTCTTT. Amino acids: CSAEPGSHRNTEAFF.

The chain is built from TRBV7-6 and TRBJ1-3; no clear D. V gave up 3 bases and J gave up 1 base, with 13 bases separating them. This CDR3 comprises 16 residues. The germline V gene encodes CDR1 SGHVS and CDR2 FNYEAQ. CDR3 nucleotides: TGTGCCAGCAGCTTGGGCAGACCCCTTTCTGGAAACACCATATATTTT. Translated, it gives CASSLGRPLSGNTIYF.

This clonotype was seen more than once but under ten times. This chain uses TRBV29-1 with TRBJ1-5, with D unresolved. The V end was cut by 4 bases, the J end by 4 bases, with 8 bases between. Per the germline V gene, CDR1 is SQVTM and CDR2 is ANQGSEA. The CDR3 is made up of 12 amino acids. CDR3 nucleotide sequence: TGCAGCGTTGGGTCGGCGAATCAGCCCCAGCATTTT. This sequence encodes CSVGSANQPQHF.

Notes on this clonotype: An end of the junction does not agree with germline; a read error may underlie this. This chain connects TRBV27 to TRBJ1-2, with D possibly TRBD1 on 6 matching bases. Germline V gene data show CDR1 as MNHEY and CDR2 as SMNVEV (reference sequence). The CDR3 consists of 14 residues. CDR3 sequence: CGSSAGQTNYGYTF. The CDR3 nucleotides are TGTGGCAGCAGCGCAGGACAGACAAACTATGGCTACACCTTC.

This clonotype was seen a few times. The chain couples TRBV7-3 to TRBJ1-2; TRBD1 matches 10 bases. The V and J ends lost 5 bases and 4 bases, in that order; junction bases with no gene match: 4. The CDR3 covers 14 residues. CDR1 and CDR2 from the germline V gene are SGHTA and FQGTGA. In DNA form, the CDR3 reads TGTGCCAGCAGCCAGACAGGGGGCCTCTATGGCTACACCTTC. It is translated as CASSQTGGLYGYTF.

The chain is built from TRBV4-3 and TRBJ2-5; possible D gene TRBD1, 5 bases. The CDR3 has 12 residues. The germline gives CDR1 LGHNA, CDR2 YSLEER. The germline V and J ends were trimmed by 0 bases and 7 bases, with 6 bases remaining between them. This CDR3 is CASSQDQGTQYF. As DNA, the CDR3 is TGCGCCAGCAGCCAAGATCAGGGGACCCAGTACTTC.

This clonotype was counted only a few times. The chain has TRBV5-1 and TRBJ2-3; D possibly corresponds to TRBD2 (7 bases). With 4 bases removed from V and 0 bases from J, the gap between germline ends came to 18 bases. Per the germline V gene, CDR1 is SGHRS and CDR2 is YFSETQ. CDR3 length: 17 residues. This chain's CDR3 is CASSPRGGGHSTDTQYF. The DNA for the CDR3 is TGCGCCAGCAGCCCCAGGGGCGGGGGACATAGCACAGATACGCAGTATTTT.

This clonotype was detected only a few times. The genes are TRBV28 and TRBJ1-5; D is possibly TRBD1 (5 bases). The CDR3 runs to 13 residues. V gave up 8 bases and J gave up 4 bases, with 12 bases separating them. Germline V gene lookup returns CDR1 MDHEN and CDR2 SYDVKM. CDR3 DNA sequence: TGTGCCAGCGGGGGGACTTTTAATCAGCCCCAGCATTTT. It yields the protein CASGGTFNQPQHF.

The genes are TRBV6-1 and TRBJ2-5; the D call may be TRBD1 or TRBD2 (5 bases each). V was pared by 5 bases and J by 2 bases, with 9 bases between. The CDR3 covers 13 residues. The germline CDR1 and CDR2 sequences are MNHNS and SASEGT. The CDR3 DNA reads as TGTGCCAGCAGTCGGGACCAACAAGAGACCCAGTACTTC. Protein: CASSRDQQETQYF.

The chain joins TRBV18 to TRBJ2-5; D is undetermined. The V gene's germline CDR1 is KGHSH and CDR2 LQKENI. V was trimmed by 2 bases and J by 2 bases, leaving 9 bases between them. The CDR3 runs 14 residues. This chain's CDR3 is CASSPTELQETQYF. The CDR3 nucleotides read TGTGCCAGCTCACCAACAGAGTTACAAGAGACCCAGTACTTC.

This clonotype occurred a few times. The CDR3 DNA is TGTGCCAGCAGCTCCGGATACAGGGGAAATTTTGGTGGCTACACCTTC. This gives the protein CASSSGYRGNFGGYTF. This rearrangement joins TRBV7-8 to TRBJ1-2, with TRBD1 matching over 7 bases. The germline V gene encodes CDR1 SGHVS and CDR2 FQNEAQ. This CDR3 contains 16 residues. J was trimmed by 7 bases and V by 4 bases; bases with no gene match: 15.

In its sample, this clonotype was seen a few times. This chain links TRBV11-2 with TRBJ2-4, with D possibly TRBD1 on 6 matching bases. With 4 bases removed from V and 3 bases from J, the gap between germline ends came to 13 bases. Germline lookup yields CDR1 SGHAT and CDR2 FQNNGV. This CDR3 spans 15 amino acids. CDR3 DNA: TGTGCCAGCAGCTCGACCACAGGGTTCAAAAACATTCAGTACTTC. It specifies CASSSTTGFKNIQYF.

This clonotype has a handful of counts. The chain combines TRBV6-2 or TRBV6-3 with TRBJ2-5; TRBD2 aligns across 10 bases. The CDR3 consists of 16 residues. Looked up from germline, CDR1 is MNHEY and CDR2 is SVGEGT. V shed 4 bases and J 4 bases; nucleotides not matched to a gene: 9. The CDR3 reads CASSFQRGGIGETQYF. The CDR3 region has the DNA TGTGCCAGCAGTTTTCAGCGGGGGGGCATCGGAGAGACCCAGTACTTC.

There are a few counts of this clonotype. This chain uses TRBV7-8 with TRBJ1-1; 7 bases fit TRBD1. This CDR3 has 14 amino acids. CDR1 and CDR2 from the germline V gene are SGHVS and FQNEAQ. V dropped 3 bases and J dropped 6; count of bases not matched to a gene: 7. CDR3 in DNA: TGTGCCAGCAGCTTCTTTGACAGGGACCCTGAAGCTTTCTTT. Protein product: CASSFFDRDPEAFF.

This clonotype has a handful of counts. The chain employs TRBV20-1 and TRBJ2-1; tentatively, D is TRBD2 (5 bases). CDR1 and CDR2 from the germline V gene are DFQATT and SNEGSKA (reference sequence). The CDR3 is 12 residues long. V shed 5 bases and J shed 8 bases, with 13 bases lying between them. CDR3 DNA sequence: TGCAGTGCTCCAGGACGGCGGGATGAGCAGTTCTTC. Translating gives CSAPGRRDEQFF.